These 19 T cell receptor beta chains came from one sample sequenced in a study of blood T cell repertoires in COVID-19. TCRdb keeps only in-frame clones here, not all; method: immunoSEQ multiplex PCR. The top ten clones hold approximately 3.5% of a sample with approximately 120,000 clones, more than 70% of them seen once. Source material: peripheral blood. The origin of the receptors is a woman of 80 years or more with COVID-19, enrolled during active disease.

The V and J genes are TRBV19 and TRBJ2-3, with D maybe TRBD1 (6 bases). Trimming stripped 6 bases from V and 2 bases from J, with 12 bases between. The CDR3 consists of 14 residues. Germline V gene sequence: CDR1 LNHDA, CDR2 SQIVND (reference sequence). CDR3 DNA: TGTGCCAGTAGCAACCAGGGGCCCACAGATACGCAGTATTTT. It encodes CASSNQGPTDTQYF.

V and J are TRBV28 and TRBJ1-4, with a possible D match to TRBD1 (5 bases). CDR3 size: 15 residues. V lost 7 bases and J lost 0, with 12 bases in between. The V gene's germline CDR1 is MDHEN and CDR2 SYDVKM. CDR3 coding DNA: TGTGCCAGCAACCCACAGGATGCAACTAATGAAAAACTGTTTTTT. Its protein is CASNPQDATNEKLFF.

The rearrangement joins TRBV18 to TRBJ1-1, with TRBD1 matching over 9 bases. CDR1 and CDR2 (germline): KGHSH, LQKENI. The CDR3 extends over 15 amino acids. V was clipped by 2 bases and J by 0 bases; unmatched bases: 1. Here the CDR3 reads CASSPDRGVNTEAFF. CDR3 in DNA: TGTGCCAGCTCACCAGACAGGGGGGTGAACACTGAAGCTTTCTTT. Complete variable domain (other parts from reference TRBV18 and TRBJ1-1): NAGVMQNPRHLVRRRGQEARLRCSPMKGHSHVYWYRQLPEEGLKFMVYLQKENIIDESGMPKERFSAEFPKEGPSILRIQQVVRGDSAAYFCASSPDRGVNTEAFFGQGTRLTVV.

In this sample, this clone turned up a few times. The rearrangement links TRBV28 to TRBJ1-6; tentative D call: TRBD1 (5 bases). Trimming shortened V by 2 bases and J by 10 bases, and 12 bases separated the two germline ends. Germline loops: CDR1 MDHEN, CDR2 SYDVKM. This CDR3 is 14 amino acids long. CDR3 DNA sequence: TGTGCCAGCAGTTTAGGTGACAGATTCTCACCCCTCCACTTT. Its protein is CASSLGDRFSPLHF. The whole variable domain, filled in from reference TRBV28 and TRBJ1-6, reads DVKVTQSSRYLVKRTGEKVFLECVQDMDHENMFWYRQDPGLGLRLIYFSYDVKMKEKGDIPEGYSVSREKKERFSLILESASTNQTSMYLCASSLGDRFSPLHFGNGTRLTVT.

The CDR3 DNA is TGTGCCAGCAGTTCCTCCTGGGACAGGGTTAGCTATGGCTACACCTTC. This translates into CASSSSWDRVSYGYTF. V usage is TRBV28 and J usage is TRBJ1-2; TRBD1 matches at 9 bases. V was pared by 4 bases and J by 4 bases, with 10 bases of the junction left unmatched. CDR1 MDHEN and CDR2 SYDVKM come from the germline V gene. There are 16 residues in the CDR3.

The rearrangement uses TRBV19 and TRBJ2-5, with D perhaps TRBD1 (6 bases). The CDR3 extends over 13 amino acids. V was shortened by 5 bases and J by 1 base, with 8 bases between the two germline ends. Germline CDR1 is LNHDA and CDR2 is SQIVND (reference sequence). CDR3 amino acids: CASSGDIQETQYF. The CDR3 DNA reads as TGTGCCAGTAGTGGGGACATCCAAGAGACCCAGTACTTC.

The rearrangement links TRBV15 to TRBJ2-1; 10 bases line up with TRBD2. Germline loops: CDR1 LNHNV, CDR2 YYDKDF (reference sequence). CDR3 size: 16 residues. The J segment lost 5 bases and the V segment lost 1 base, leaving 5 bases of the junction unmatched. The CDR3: CATSRGRTSGNNEQFF. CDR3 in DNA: TGTGCCACCAGCAGAGGTAGGACTAGCGGAAACAATGAGCAGTTCTTC.

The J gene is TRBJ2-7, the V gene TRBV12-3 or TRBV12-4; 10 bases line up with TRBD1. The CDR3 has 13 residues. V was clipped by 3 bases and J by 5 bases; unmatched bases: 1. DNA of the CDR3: TGTGCCAGCAGTTTTGGGACAGGGGACGAGCAGTACTTC. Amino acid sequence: CASSFGTGDEQYF.

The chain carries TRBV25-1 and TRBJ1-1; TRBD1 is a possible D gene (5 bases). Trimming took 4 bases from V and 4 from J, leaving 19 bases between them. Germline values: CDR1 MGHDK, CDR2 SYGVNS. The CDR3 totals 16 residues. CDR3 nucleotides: TGTGCCAGCAGTGGGCAGGGTGATCGTATGCGCACTGAAGCTTTCTTT. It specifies CASSGQGDRMRTEAFF.

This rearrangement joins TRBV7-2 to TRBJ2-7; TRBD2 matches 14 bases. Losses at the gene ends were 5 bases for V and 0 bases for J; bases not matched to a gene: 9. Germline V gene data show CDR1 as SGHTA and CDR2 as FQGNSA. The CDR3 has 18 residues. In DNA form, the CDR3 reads TGTGCCAGCAGCACCAGGACTAGCGGGAGGACGAGCTCCTACGAGCAGTACTTC. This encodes CASSTRTSGRTSSYEQYF.

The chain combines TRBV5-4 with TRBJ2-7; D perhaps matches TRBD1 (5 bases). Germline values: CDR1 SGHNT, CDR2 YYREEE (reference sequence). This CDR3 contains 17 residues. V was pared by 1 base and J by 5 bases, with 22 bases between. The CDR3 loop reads CASSLRNWAGLKNEQYF. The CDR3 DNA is TGTGCCAGCAGCTTGCGGAATTGGGCAGGGCTAAAGAACGAGCAGTACTTC.

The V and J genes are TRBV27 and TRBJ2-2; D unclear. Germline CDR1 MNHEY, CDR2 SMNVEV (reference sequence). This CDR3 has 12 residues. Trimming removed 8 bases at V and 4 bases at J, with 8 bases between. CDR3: CASGPVTGELFF. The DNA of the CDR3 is TGTGCCAGCGGGCCAGTCACCGGGGAGCTGTTTTTT.

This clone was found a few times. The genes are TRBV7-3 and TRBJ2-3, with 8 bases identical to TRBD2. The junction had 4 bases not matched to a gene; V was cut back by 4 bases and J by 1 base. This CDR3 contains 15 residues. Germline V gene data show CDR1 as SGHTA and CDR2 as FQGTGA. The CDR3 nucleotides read TGTGCCAGCAGCTCCCAAGCGGGAGGCACAGATACGCAGTATTTT. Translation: CASSSQAGGTDTQYF.

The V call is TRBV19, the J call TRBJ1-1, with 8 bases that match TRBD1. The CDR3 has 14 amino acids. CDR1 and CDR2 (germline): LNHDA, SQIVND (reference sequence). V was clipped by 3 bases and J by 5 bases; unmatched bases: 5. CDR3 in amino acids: CASSMDRVRTEAFF. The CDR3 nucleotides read TGTGCCAGTAGTATGGACAGGGTCAGGACTGAAGCTTTCTTT.

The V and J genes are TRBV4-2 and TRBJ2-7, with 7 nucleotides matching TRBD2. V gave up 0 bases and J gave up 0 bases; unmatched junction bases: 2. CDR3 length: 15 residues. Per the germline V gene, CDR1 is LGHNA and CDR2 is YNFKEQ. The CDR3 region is CASSQDVAGSYEQYF. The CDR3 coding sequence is TGTGCCAGCAGCCAAGATGTAGCGGGCTCCTACGAGCAGTACTTC.

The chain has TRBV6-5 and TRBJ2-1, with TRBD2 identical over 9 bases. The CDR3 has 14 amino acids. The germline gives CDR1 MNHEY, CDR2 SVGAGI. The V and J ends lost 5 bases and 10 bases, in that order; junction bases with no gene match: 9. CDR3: CASSRLADGGEQFF. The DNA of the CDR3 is TGTGCCAGCAGTAGACTAGCGGATGGGGGGGAGCAGTTCTTC.

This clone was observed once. CDR3 DNA sequence: TGTGCCAGCAGTCCCTCCCCAAGCTGGAACACTGAAGCTTTCTTT. It yields the protein CASSPSPSWNTEAFF. The chain has TRBV28 and TRBJ1-1; D remains ambiguous. The CDR3 runs to 15 residues. The germline V gene encodes CDR1 MDHEN and CDR2 SYDVKM. V lost 5 bases and J lost 1, with 14 bases in between.

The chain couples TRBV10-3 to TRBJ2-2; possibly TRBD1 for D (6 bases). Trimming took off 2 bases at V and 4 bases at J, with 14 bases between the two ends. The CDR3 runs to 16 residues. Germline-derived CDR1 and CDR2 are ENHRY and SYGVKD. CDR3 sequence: CAISERRTVSTGELFF. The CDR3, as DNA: TGTGCCATCAGTGAGAGAAGGACAGTTAGCACCGGGGAGCTGTTTTTT.

CDR3 amino acids: CASSLRERGETQYF. As DNA, the CDR3 is TGTGCCAGCAGTTTGCGGGAGCGGGGAGAGACCCAGTACTTC. The V gene is TRBV28, the J gene TRBJ2-5, with 7 nucleotides matching TRBD2. The CDR3 has 14 amino acids. Germline loops: CDR1 MDHEN, CDR2 SYDVKM. V shed 3 bases, J shed 4 bases, and the junction held 5 bases outside the gene matches. Drawing the rest from reference TRBV28 and TRBJ2-5, the complete variable domain is DVKVTQSSRYLVKRTGEKVFLECVQDMDHENMFWYRQDPGLGLRLIYFSYDVKMKEKGDIPEGYSVSREKKERFSLILESASTNQTSMYLCASSLRERGETQYFGPGTRLLVL.